Following are 29 T cell receptor beta chains from one sample sequenced in a study of T-cell reconstitution after alpha-beta-depleted transplantation in children. As it was prepared, the TCRbeta library received unique molecular identifiers. TCRdb analysed the PCR reads with MiXCR anew, one entry per CDR3 protein. The repertoire consists of about 210,000 distinct CDR3 sequences, with approximately 15% occurring once and the leading ten covering around 45%. Specimen: PBMCs, mostly from graft donor cells, collected 360 days after TCRalphabeta/CD19-depleted stem cell transplant. These receptors all stem from a male patient under 10 years old who had a stem cell transplant for acute lymphoblastic leukemia, so the T cells may come from the graft donor.

This clonotype has more than one count but fewer than ten. The genes are TRBV4-3 and TRBJ1-3; D remains ambiguous. The CDR3 has 15 amino acids. V lost 0 bases to trimming and J lost 0 bases, with 6 bases between them. Germline CDR1 and CDR2: LGHNA and YSLEER. Here the CDR3 reads CASSQDTSSGNTIYF. The CDR3 DNA reads as TGCGCCAGCAGCCAAGATACGAGCTCTGGAAACACCATATATTTT.

The chain joins TRBV21-1 to TRBJ2-1. TRBV21-1 is recorded as a pseudogene. This CDR3 contains 15 residues. CDR3 loop: CASSKDLNGDNEQFF. In DNA form, the CDR3 reads TGTGCCAGCAGCAAGGACCTGAATGGAGACAATGAGCAGTTCTTC.

J is TRBJ2-7 and V is TRBV14; 8 nucleotides agree with TRBD1. Unmatched junction bases numbered 13, after V lost 5 bases and J lost 10 bases. Germline V gene lookup returns CDR1 SGHDN and CDR2 FVKESK. This CDR3 is 14 amino acids long. CDR3: CASSTWDRSNRQYF. In DNA, the CDR3 is TGTGCCAGCAGCACCTGGGACAGGAGTAATCGCCAGTACTTC.

This clonotype has only a few counts. The J gene is TRBJ2-3, the V gene TRBV9; 8 positions match TRBD2. The CDR3 sequence is 17 residues long. The V gene end was trimmed by 0 bases and the J gene end by 6 bases; junction bases not matched to a gene: 12. Germline CDR1 is SGDLS and CDR2 is YYNGEE. CDR3 protein: CASSVASVAGYVDTQYF. The DNA for the CDR3 is TGTGCCAGCAGCGTAGCTTCGGTAGCGGGGTATGTCGATACGCAGTATTTT.

The chain is built from TRBV13 and TRBJ1-1; D is ambiguous. The CDR3 is 11 amino acids. The V gene's germline CDR1 is PRHDT and CDR2 FYEKMQ (reference sequence). V gave up 5 bases and J gave up 11 bases, with 12 bases separating them. This CDR3 is CASSAGQYAFF. The CDR3 DNA sequence: TGTGCCAGCAGCGCGGGTCAGTACGCTTTCTTT.

This clonotype was seen only a few times. J is TRBJ2-2 and V is TRBV6-2 or TRBV6-3; D is undetermined. The germline V gene encodes CDR1 MNHEY and CDR2 SVGEGT. The CDR3 runs to 15 residues. V lost 4 bases to trimming and J lost 2 bases, with 11 bases between them. The CDR3: CASSWAYLNTGELFF. CDR3 in DNA: TGTGCCAGCAGTTGGGCTTACTTAAACACCGGGGAGCTGTTTTTT.

This clonotype was seen ten or more times. The CDR3 sequence is CASSHQAGGPNEQYF. The CDR3 DNA is TGTGCCAGCAGCCACCAAGCGGGAGGGCCCAACGAGCAGTACTTC. The J gene is TRBJ2-7, the V gene TRBV3-1; 10 bases line up with TRBD2. The CDR3 loop spans 15 amino acids. The V gene end was trimmed by 3 bases and the J gene end by 5 bases; junction bases not matched to a gene: 7. Germline V gene data show CDR1 as LGHDT and CDR2 as YNNKEL (reference sequence).

The CDR3 region has the DNA TGTGCTAGTGGTTTGGATTGGCACAGTTCCCGCTCTGGGGCCAACGTCCTGACTTTC. Translating gives CASGLDWHSSRSGANVLTF. This chain connects TRBV12-5 to TRBJ2-6; no clear D. The ends were cut back, 1 base at V and 0 bases at J, with 16 bases in the middle. The germline gives CDR1 LGHNT, CDR2 FRNRAP. CDR3 size: 19 residues.

This clonotype was seen repeatedly, ten times or more. The J gene is TRBJ2-7, the V gene TRBV7-9; tentatively, D is TRBD1 (5 bases). Germline CDR1 and CDR2: SEHNR and FQNEAQ (reference sequence). This CDR3 spans 13 amino acids. The germline V and J ends were trimmed by 3 bases and 5 bases, with 11 bases remaining between them. The CDR3 loop reads CASSFPLGDEQYF. The CDR3 bases are TGTGCCAGCAGCTTTCCATTAGGGGACGAGCAGTACTTC. Looking up the rest from reference TRBV7-9 and TRBJ2-7 gives the full variable domain: DTGVSQNPRHKITKRGQNVTFRCDPISEHNRLYWYRQTLGQGPEFLTYFQNEAQLEKSRLLSDRFSAERPKGSFSTLEIQRTEQGDSAMYLCASSFPLGDEQYFGPGTRLTVT.

There are a few counts of this clonotype. V and J are TRBV7-3 and TRBJ2-5, with D possibly being TRBD1 or TRBD2 (6 bases each). Germline values: CDR1 SGHTA, CDR2 FQGTGA. Trimming left V 5 bases short and J 4 bases short, with 11 bases between. The CDR3 length is 13 residues. The CDR3 reads CASSQGGRETQYF. The CDR3 DNA reads as TGTGCCAGCAGCCAAGGGGGGAGAGAGACCCAGTACTTC.

The rearrangement links TRBV11-1 to TRBJ2-7; 7 bases line up with TRBD1. Per germline, CDR1 SGHAT and CDR2 FQDESV (reference sequence). This CDR3 spans 14 amino acids. J was trimmed by 3 bases and V by 0 bases; bases with no gene match: 2. CDR3 in amino acids: CASSLADRDYEQYF. Written as DNA, the CDR3 is TGTGCCAGCAGCTTAGCAGACAGGGACTACGAGCAGTACTTC.

In its sample, this clonotype was seen a few times. V gene TRBV20-1 combines with J gene TRBJ1-6; TRBD1 aligns across 7 bases. Unmatched junction bases numbered 15, after V lost 0 bases and J lost 7 bases. CDR1 DFQATT and CDR2 SNEGSKA come from the germline V gene (reference sequence). The CDR3 extends over 18 amino acids. The CDR3 DNA reads as TGCAGTGCTAGAGATAAACCGACAGGGCGGTTTAGAAATTCACCCCTCCACTTT. The encoded protein is CSARDKPTGRFRNSPLHF.

This clonotype was seen more than once but under ten times. The chain carries TRBV3-1 and TRBJ2-3; no clear D. Trimming shortened V by 1 base and J by 0 bases, and 2 bases separated the two germline ends. The CDR3 is 13 amino acids. The germline CDR1 and CDR2 sequences are LGHDT and YNNKEL (reference sequence). Written as DNA, the CDR3 is TGTGCCAGCAGCCAAGTAAGCACAGATACGCAGTATTTT. It specifies CASSQVSTDTQYF.

In its sample, this clonotype was seen a few times. The chain carries TRBV29-1 and TRBJ2-3; 9 nucleotides line up with TRBD2. V shed 3 bases and J 3 bases; nucleotides not matched to a gene: 19. This CDR3 contains 19 residues. Germline-derived CDR1 and CDR2 are SQVTM and ANQGSEA. CDR3 in DNA: TGCAGCGTTGAGGATCTTTGGGGGACTAGCCTTCAAGGGACAGATACGCAGTATTTT. Protein sequence: CSVEDLWGTSLQGTDTQYF.

The V call is TRBV7-9, the J call TRBJ1-5; no reliable D call. The ends were cut back, 5 bases at V and 8 bases at J, with 10 bases in the middle. This CDR3 comprises 12 residues. Germline CDR1 and CDR2: SEHNR and FQNEAQ (reference sequence). CDR3 nucleotides: TGTGCCAGCAGCGCCCTGGGCGAGCCCCAGCATTTT. It translates to CASSALGEPQHF.

This clonotype was detected a few times. The J gene is TRBJ2-7, the V gene TRBV24-1; D ambiguous. Germline loops: CDR1 KGHDR, CDR2 SFDVKD. V lost 4 bases, J lost 3 bases, and 9 bases lay in between. This CDR3 has 13 amino acids. The CDR3 spells CATSDGPYYEQYF. CDR3 coding DNA: TGTGCCACCAGTGACGGGCCGTACTACGAGCAGTACTTC.

In its sample, this clonotype was seen many times. J is TRBJ1-6 and V is TRBV20-1; D unresolved. CDR1 and CDR2 (germline): DFQATT, SNEGSKA (reference sequence). This CDR3 region has 16 residues. Trimming removed 1 base at V and 2 bases at J, with 12 bases between. The CDR3 nucleotides are TGCAGTGCTAGAGCCGTGATGGGGACCTATAATTCACCCCTCCACTTT. Translating it yields CSARAVMGTYNSPLHF.

This chain uses TRBV29-1 with TRBJ1-2; D is unclear. Trimming stripped 2 bases from V and 6 bases from J, with 16 bases between. Germline CDR1 reads SQVTM; CDR2 reads ANQGSEA. This CDR3 has 14 amino acids. The DNA for the CDR3 is TGCAGCGTTGAACCCGGTGTCCTTGCTAATGGCTACACCTTC. The encoded protein is CSVEPGVLANGYTF.

The genes are TRBV29-1 and TRBJ2-2; the D gene is possibly TRBD1 (6 bases). CDR3 length: 12 amino acids. Germline loops: CDR1 SQVTM, CDR2 ANQGSEA. V lost 6 bases to trimming and J lost 6 bases, with 11 bases between them. For the CDR3, the DNA is TGCAGCGTCCCCGAGGGGGCCGGGGAGCTGTTTTTT. This translates into CSVPEGAGELFF.

This chain joins TRBV5-1 and TRBJ2-1; D possibly corresponds to TRBD2 (5 bases). This CDR3 region has 14 residues. Deletions cut 2 bases from V and 2 bases from J, with 8 bases between. Germline V gene data show CDR1 as SGHRS and CDR2 as YFSETQ. CDR3 in amino acids: CASSFDSAYNEQFF. DNA for the CDR3: TGCGCCAGCAGCTTTGATAGCGCCTACAATGAGCAGTTCTTC. The full variable domain, in which reference TRBV5-1 and TRBJ2-1 provide the parts outside the CDR3, is KAGVTQTPRYLIKTRGQQVTLSCSPISGHRSVSWYQQTPGQGLQFLFEYFSETQRNKGNFPGRFSGRQFSNSRSEMNVSTLELGDSALYLCASSFDSAYNEQFFGPGTRLTVL.

This clonotype appeared a few times. CDR3 sequence (DNA): TGTGCCAGCCGCAGGGAAACCGGGGAGCTGTTTTTT. It specifies CASRRETGELFF. The rearrangement joins TRBV12-3 or TRBV12-4 to TRBJ2-2; possible D gene TRBD1, 5 bases. The V gene lost 8 bases and the J gene lost 5 bases, with 9 bases spanning the gap. The length of the CDR3 is 12 residues.

The CDR3 sequence is CASSIVAGLEAFF. DNA of the CDR3: TGTGCCAGTAGTATAGTCGCTGGCCTTGAAGCTTTCTTT. The rearrangement uses TRBV19 and TRBJ1-1, with D unresolved. CDR3 length: 13 amino acids. Trimming removed 1 base at V and 7 bases at J, with 10 bases between. Looked up from germline, CDR1 is LNHDA and CDR2 is SQIVND (reference sequence).

This clonotype was seen ten or more times. The chain links TRBV7-2 to TRBJ2-7, with D unclear. Germline CDR1 SGHTA, CDR2 FQGNSA. The V and J ends lost 2 bases and 3 bases respectively, with 14 bases between them. This CDR3 is 15 amino acids long. The DNA of the CDR3 is TGTGCCAGCAGCTTACGACCGAACCCCTTCTACGAGCAGTACTTC. Protein product: CASSLRPNPFYEQYF.

This chain links TRBV7-2 with TRBJ2-3; no clear D. The length of the CDR3 is 12 residues. Germline assignment: CDR1 SGHTA and CDR2 FQGNSA. Trimming took 5 bases from V and 3 from J, leaving 6 bases between them. CDR3 in DNA: TGTGCCAGCAGCCCCCAGACAGATACGCAGTATTTT. It specifies CASSPQTDTQYF. Drawing the rest from reference TRBV7-2 and TRBJ2-3, the complete variable domain is GAGVSQSPSNKVTEKGKDVELRCDPISGHTALYWYRQSLGQGLEFLIYFQGNSAPDKSGLPSDRFSAERTGGSVSTLTIQRTQQEDSAVYLCASSPQTDTQYFGPGTRLTVL.

This clonotype was picked up a small number of times. The chain uses TRBV20-1 and TRBJ1-4; TRBD1 matches at 8 bases. The V segment lost 1 base and the J segment 5 bases; nucleotides outside the gene matches: 15. This CDR3 is 18 amino acids long. Germline loops: CDR1 DFQATT, CDR2 SNEGSKA (reference sequence). The CDR3 protein is CSARGTGTGVWVNEKLFF. The CDR3 DNA sequence: TGCAGTGCTAGAGGGACCGGGACAGGAGTGTGGGTAAATGAAAAACTGTTTTTT.

This clonotype occurred a few times. The chain carries TRBV10-3 and TRBJ2-1; 9 bases are a match to TRBD2. V trimming: 9 bases; J trimming: 4 bases; junction bases outside the gene matches: 16. CDR3 size: 17 residues. Germline V gene lookup returns CDR1 ENHRY and CDR2 SYGVKD. CDR3 sequence reads: CAISFGRGGVSYNEQFF. The CDR3 DNA reads TGTGCCATTAGTTTCGGGCGGGGGGGCGTGAGTTACAATGAGCAGTTCTTC.

The J gene is TRBJ2-2, the V gene TRBV5-1; weak D call: TRBD1 (6 bases). The CDR3 runs to 15 residues. V lost 3 bases to trimming and J lost 6 bases, with 15 bases between them. Germline CDR1 is SGHRS and CDR2 is YFSETQ. CDR3 amino acids: CASSSGHRESGELFF. The DNA of the CDR3 is TGCGCCAGCAGCTCGGGCCACAGGGAGTCCGGGGAGCTGTTTTTT.

J is TRBJ1-5 and V is TRBV6-2 or TRBV6-3; D is ambiguous. There are 14 residues in the CDR3. Germline assignment: CDR1 MNHEY and CDR2 SVGEGT. The ends were cut back, 5 bases at V and 4 bases at J, with 12 bases in the middle. DNA for the CDR3: TGTGCCAGCAGTGCAGGATTGTCAAATCAGCCCCAGCATTTT. Residues: CASSAGLSNQPQHF.

In this sample, this clonotype turned up a few times. The chain links TRBV27 to TRBJ2-7, with D perhaps TRBD1 or TRBD2 (5 bases each). Germline V gives CDR1 MNHEY, CDR2 SMNVEV (reference sequence). Trimming took 7 bases from V and 3 from J, leaving 22 bases between them. CDR3 length equals 16 residues. The CDR3 DNA reads as TGTGCCAGCATCCGCAATATGGTGGGACGAGGCTACGAGCAGTACTTC. It codes for CASIRNMVGRGYEQYF.